What follows are 27 T cell receptor beta chains derived from one specimen sequenced in a study of molecular identifiers for immune sequencing clone quantification. TCRdb fed the PCR reads into MiXCR, producing one record per CDR3 protein. The sample has some 680,000 distinct CDR3 sequences; 25% are singletons. Input material: naive CD8+ T cells from blood, with Jurkat cell RNA spiked in. Stated subset: FACS-sorted CD8+CD4-CCR7+CD45RA+ naive T cells. The receptors derive from a human donor in good health. Some libraries in this study had Jurkat cell RNA spiked in.

There are many counts of this clonotype. The genes are TRBV13 and TRBJ2-4; TRBD2 matches at 8 bases. There are 15 residues in the CDR3. The V and J ends lost 4 bases and 5 bases, in that order; junction bases with no gene match: 7. Germline V CDR1 and CDR2: PRHDT, FYEKMQ (reference sequence). CDR3 DNA sequence: TGTGCCAGCAGCTCGACTAGCGCATCGGAAAACATTCAGTACTTC. Protein sequence: CASSSTSASENIQYF. Full variable domain (outside the CDR3, taken from reference TRBV13 and TRBJ2-4): AAGVIQSPRHLIKEKRETATLKCYPIPRHDTVYWYQQGPGQDPQFLISFYEKMQSDKGSIPDRFSAQQFSDYHSELNMSSLELGDSALYFCASSSTSASENIQYFGAGTRLSVL.

This clonotype occurred once. A single base separates this from a much larger clone, so it may be a read error. This chain joins TRBV20-1 and TRBJ2-5; D is ambiguous. V was clipped by 0 bases and J by 5 bases, with 19 bases between them. Germline assignment: CDR1 DFQATT and CDR2 SNEGSKA (reference sequence). This CDR3 comprises 16 residues. In DNA form, the CDR3 reads TGCAGTGCTAGAGAACCGGATACTCTGGGGTCGGAGACCCAGTACTTC. Translated: CSAREPDTLGSETQYF.

The chain uses TRBV19 and TRBJ2-7, with 8 bases lining up with TRBD1. The ends lost 5 bases at V and 2 bases at J; junction bases unmatched: 5. CDR3 length: 14 residues. Germline assignment: CDR1 LNHDA and CDR2 SQIVND (reference sequence). Here the CDR3 reads CASSSTTGAYEQYF. The CDR3 nucleotides are TGTGCCAGTAGTTCCACGACAGGGGCCTACGAGCAGTACTTC.

This clonotype was detected a few times. The gene calls are TRBV7-9 and TRBJ2-7; 8 bases map to TRBD1. The ends lost 6 bases at V and 5 bases at J; junction bases unmatched: 9. CDR3 length equals 14 residues. Germline V gene lookup returns CDR1 SEHNR and CDR2 FQNEAQ (reference sequence). The CDR3 loop reads CASSSDRESHEQYF. CDR3 nucleotide sequence: TGTGCCAGCAGTTCGGACAGGGAAAGCCACGAGCAGTACTTC.

This clonotype occurred many times. CDR3 nucleotides: TGTGCCAGCAGCCCCTGGCCAGGAGCCTACGAGCAGTACTTC. It is translated as CASSPWPGAYEQYF. The chain has TRBV7-2 and TRBJ2-7; no firm D call. The CDR3 is 14 residues long. Germline-derived CDR1 and CDR2 are SGHTA and FQGNSA. Trimming pared 5 bases from V and 2 bases from J, leaving 13 bases between.

The chain is built from TRBV28 and TRBJ1-4; 10 nucleotides align to TRBD1. The CDR3 consists of 16 residues. V gave up 5 bases and J gave up 7 bases; unmatched junction bases: 10. CDR1 is MDHEN and CDR2 is SYDVKM in the germline V gene. CDR3: CASSGIGQGGREKLFF. CDR3 sequence (DNA): TGTGCCAGCAGTGGGATTGGACAGGGGGGTCGTGAAAAACTGTTTTTT.

Note on this clonotype: A much larger clonotype is one base distant, so this may be a read error. V gene TRBV4-1 combines with J gene TRBJ1-5, with 10 bases fitting TRBD1. This CDR3 is built from 15 residues. Germline V gene lookup returns CDR1 MGHRA and CDR2 YSYEKL. The CDR3 bases are TGCGCCGGCAGCCAGGCCGGGACAGGGGATCAGCCCCAGCATTTT. Protein product: CAGSQAGTGDQPQHF.

The rearrangement joins TRBV20-1 to TRBJ1-1; TRBD1 is a possible D gene (6 bases). The germline CDR1 and CDR2 sequences are DFQATT and SNEGSKA (reference sequence). With 6 bases removed from V and 0 bases from J, the gap between germline ends came to 32 bases. This CDR3 is built from 20 residues. The DNA for the CDR3 is TGCAGTGCCCTAGTCCTTCCCGGCCAACAGGGAGGGCTAATGAACACTGAAGCTTTCTTT. Encoded protein: CSALVLPGQQGGLMNTEAFF.

With respect to this clonotype: A much bigger clone sits one base away, suggesting this may be a read error. V gene TRBV7-9 combines with J gene TRBJ1-1; perhaps TRBD1 as D (5 bases). Germline CDR1 reads SEHNR; CDR2 reads FQNEAQ (reference sequence). The CDR3 covers 13 residues. CDR3 nucleotides: TGTGCCGGCAGCTACGGGACCGCCCTTGAAGCTTTCTTT. Translating it yields CAGSYGTALEAFF.

At least ten counts were recorded for this clonotype. In nucleotides, the CDR3 is TGTGCCAGCAGCGGCCGGTATGACTACGAGCAGTACTTC. The encoded protein is CASSGRYDYEQYF. This chain links TRBV7-9 with TRBJ2-7; D is unclear. CDR1 is SEHNR and CDR2 is FQNEAQ in the germline V gene (reference sequence). V was cut by 5 bases and J by 3 bases, with 11 bases left in between. This CDR3 is built from 13 residues.

This clonotype occurred many times. The gene calls are TRBV7-9 and TRBJ1-2, with 11 positions matching TRBD1. Germline values: CDR1 SEHNR, CDR2 FQNEAQ (reference sequence). The CDR3 totals 13 residues. The ends lost 7 bases at V and 7 bases at J; junction bases unmatched: 5. The CDR3 region is CASKGQGAFGYTF. The CDR3 region has the DNA TGTGCCAGCAAAGGACAGGGGGCGTTTGGCTACACCTTC.

This clonotype was seen at least ten times. The rearrangement joins TRBV21-1 to TRBJ2-7; the table's TRBD1 call for D was not verified on the DNA. TRBV21-1 is listed as a pseudogene. The CDR3 has 16 residues. CDR3 sequence (DNA): TGTGCCAGCAGCGAAACGGGACACGACTATCGCTACGAGCAGTACTTC. It codes for CASSETGHDYRYEQYF.

This clonotype was picked up a small number of times. A read error may explain this, as a much larger clone is one base away. This sequence joins TRBV6-5 and TRBJ2-7, with D perhaps assigned TRBD1 or TRBD2 (6 bases each). CDR1 and CDR2 from the germline V gene are MNHEY and SVGAGI. V was cut by 5 bases and J by 3 bases, with 14 bases left in between. This CDR3 has 14 residues. CDR3 sequence (DNA): TGTGCCAGCAGTAAGGCAGGGGAGGACTACGAGCAGTACTTC. It translates to CASSKAGEDYEQYF.

The genes are TRBV6-6 and TRBJ2-7, with 7 bases identical to TRBD1. The germline V gene has CDR1 MNHNY and CDR2 SVGAGI (reference sequence). There are 14 residues in the CDR3. Trimming at V came to 2 bases and at J to 2 bases, leaving 3 bases not matched to a gene. CDR3 residues: CASSYGDSTYEQYF. The CDR3 nucleotides read TGTGCCAGCAGTTACGGGGACAGCACCTACGAGCAGTACTTC.

The CDR3 protein is CASSLGGTPYNEQFF. As DNA, the CDR3 is TGTGCCAGCAGCTTGGGGGGCACCCCCTACAATGAGCAGTTCTTC. The rearrangement uses TRBV5-6 and TRBJ2-1; tentative D call: TRBD1 (5 bases). This CDR3 is built from 15 residues. Germline CDR1 is SGHDT and CDR2 is YYEEEE. V was pared by 0 bases and J by 2 bases, with 9 bases between.

To note about this clonotype: Given a much more abundant clone one base away, this may be a read error. The V call is TRBV2, the J call TRBJ1-1, with 7 bases lining up with TRBD1. There are 15 residues in the CDR3. Germline trimming cut 6 bases from V and 4 bases from J; bases unmatched to any gene: 11. Germline assignment: CDR1 SNHLY and CDR2 FYNNEI. The CDR3 sequence is CASRSGQPLSTEAFF. The CDR3 DNA sequence: TGTGCCAGCAGATCGGGACAGCCCTTGAGCACTGAAGCTTTCTTT.

In regard to this clonotype: Just one base apart from a much larger clone, this may be a read error. This chain uses TRBV9 with TRBJ1-3; tentative D call: TRBD1 (6 bases). This CDR3 is 15 amino acids long. Germline CDR1 reads SGDLS; CDR2 reads YYNGEE. The CDR3 bases are TGTGCCAGCAGTCTTTCCAGGGGCTCTGGAAACACCATATGTTTT. Translation gives CASSLSRGSGNTICF.

The rearrangement uses TRBV4-3 and TRBJ1-4; D is ambiguous. CDR3 length: 14 amino acids. Germline values: CDR1 LGHNA, CDR2 YSLEER. V was shortened by 0 bases and J by 7 bases, with 9 bases between the two germline ends. CDR3 sequence reads: CASSQDRLGEKLFF. The CDR3 nucleotides are TGCGCCAGCAGCCAAGACAGGTTGGGTGAAAAACTGTTTTTT.

This clonotype was counted many times. The chain carries TRBV29-1 and TRBJ2-2; TRBD1 aligns across 8 bases. J gave up 4 bases and V 7 bases, and 8 bases lay outside the gene matches. This CDR3 spans 14 amino acids. Germline CDR1 reads SQVTM; CDR2 reads ANQGSEA. This chain's CDR3 is CSALRGPGTGELFF. CDR3 nucleotides: TGCAGCGCCCTCAGGGGGCCCGGCACCGGGGAGCTGTTTTTT.

The sample holds many counts of this clonotype. The V and J genes are TRBV4-1 and TRBJ2-7; the D gene is possibly TRBD1 (5 bases). V was clipped by 2 bases and J by 4 bases, with 15 bases between them. Germline V gives CDR1 MGHRA, CDR2 YSYEKL. This CDR3 has 15 amino acids. Here the CDR3 DNA reads TGCGCCAGCAGCCAAAGTTCAGGGTTACCGTACGAGCAGTACTTC. Its translation is CASSQSSGLPYEQYF.

This clonotype was recorded a few times. The chain carries TRBV7-3 and TRBJ2-2; 10 nucleotides align to TRBD2. The CDR3 has 16 residues. After removal of 4 bases from V and 4 bases from J, the junction contained 6 bases not matched to a gene. Germline values: CDR1 SGHTA, CDR2 FQGTGA. CDR3 nucleotide sequence: TGTGCCAGCAGCTCCCGGACTAGCGGAGCCACCGGGGAGCTGTTTTTT. This gives the protein CASSSRTSGATGELFF.

Note on this clonotype: Just one base apart from a much larger clone, this may be a read error. This chain connects TRBV29-1 to TRBJ2-2, with 8 bases fitting TRBD1. Unmatched junction bases numbered 9, after V lost 5 bases and J lost 7 bases. Germline V gene sequence: CDR1 SQVTM, CDR2 ANQGSEA. This CDR3 contains 14 residues. The CDR3 DNA is TGCAGCGTTACGATACAGGGGGTCCGCGGGGAGCTGTTTTTT. It is translated as CSVTIQGVRGELFF.

The chain combines TRBV14 with TRBJ1-1; no firm D call. CDR3 length: 17 amino acids. CDR1 and CDR2 (germline): SGHDN, FVKESK. Deletions cut 1 base from V and 4 bases from J, with 19 bases between. CDR3 in DNA: TGTGCCAGCAGCCAAGTATTCAGTTCCAATATGGGCACTGAAGCTTTCTTT. Protein: CASSQVFSSNMGTEAFF.

At least ten counts were recorded for this clonotype. The chain is built from TRBV27 and TRBJ2-5; D is possibly TRBD1 (5 bases). Trimming took off 5 bases at V and 2 bases at J, with 12 bases between the two ends. CDR1 is MNHEY and CDR2 is SMNVEV in the germline V gene (reference sequence). The CDR3 extends over 14 amino acids. The CDR3 protein is CASSPQGPQETQYF. The CDR3 DNA follows: TGTGCCAGCAGTCCTCAGGGCCCTCAAGAGACCCAGTACTTC.

This clonotype turned up a few times. A much larger clone lies a single base off, so this may be a read error. V gene TRBV27 combines with J gene TRBJ2-5, with unresolved D. Per the germline V gene, CDR1 is MNHEY and CDR2 is SMNVEV (reference sequence). The CDR3 runs 12 residues. The CDR3 spells CASSFYGEPQYF. The CDR3 nucleotides are TGTGCCAGCAGTTTCTACGGAGAGCCCCAGTACTTC.

This clonotype was recorded at least ten times. The chain has TRBV5-1 and TRBJ2-7, with 8 bases identical to TRBD1. CDR1 and CDR2 (germline): SGHRS, YFSETQ. V shed 4 bases, J shed 6 bases, and the junction held 6 bases outside the gene matches. The CDR3 covers 13 residues. CDR3 amino acids: CASSLKGTGEQYF. DNA for the CDR3: TGCGCCAGCAGCCTAAAAGGGACAGGCGAGCAGTACTTC.

Details on this clonotype: An end of the junction differs from the germline gene, which may be a read error. The chain links TRBV7-9 to TRBJ1-1; D is ambiguous. CDR1 and CDR2 from the germline V gene are SEHNR and FQNEAQ (reference sequence). This CDR3 is 15 amino acids long. CDR3 protein: CARSPPPVYLLEAFF. CDR3 DNA sequence: TGTGCCCGCAGCCCCCCGCCAGTATACCTCCTTGAAGCTTTCTTT. The variable domain in full, completed from reference TRBV7-9 and TRBJ1-1, reads DTGVSQNPRHKITKRGQNVTFRCDPISEHNRLYWYRQTLGQGPEFLTYFQNEAQLEKSRLLSDRFSAERPKGSFSTLEIQRTEQGDSAMYLCARSPPPVYLLEAFFGQGTRLTVV.